This TCR beta chain came from a study of T cells expressing NK-cell markers (TCRdb year 2020). With regard to the full study: Three sorted T-cell subsets (CD3+CD56+NKG2C+, CD3+CD56+NKG2C- and CD3+CD56-NKG2C+) from fewer than 10 donors had their TCR beta-chain repertoires profiled. Among the eight sequenced donors, seven were HCMV-seropositive and one was HCMV-seronegative. Randomly selected healthy volunteers, three men and five women, were used as the eight sequenced donors. Illumina HiSeq 2000/2500, MiSeq or NextSeq was used to sequence libraries as 2 x 150 bp reads.

Findings and caveats that apply to the study as a whole: Those dominant clonotypes were again the most abundant among CD3+CD56-NKG2C+ cells in a handful of donors, at roughly 28.3-65%. It remained unclear whether the expanded NKG2C-expressing T cell clones were specific for HCMV antigens. In several donors, the dominant CD3+CD56+NKG2C+ clonotypes were found to rank among the top 10 CD8+ clonotypes and to make up about 1.0-8% of CD8+ T cells.

Sequences DFQATT (CDR1) and SNEGSKA (CDR2) are obtained from the germline V gene (reference sequence). The CDR3 holds 14 amino acids from the cysteine to the phenylalanine. The DNA sequence is not available. A commercial ELISA kit detecting HCMV-specific IgG in serum was used to determine HCMV serostatus. Peripheral blood mononuclear cells were isolated from blood by Ficoll density gradient centrifugation. For this clonotype: Its antigen has not been determined.

TCRdb lists the instrument as Illumina HiSeq 2000. The TCR beta cDNA libraries were made using 5'RACE template switching, a step that added both a universal primer site and unique molecular identifiers. cDNA synthesis was primed from the TCR beta constant segment, followed by two successive PCR amplification steps. Turning to the authors' computational methods: Reads were demultiplexed and grouped by UMI with MIGEC, and clonotypes were assembled and quantified with MiTCR. To exclude erroneous sequences, only TCR cDNA sequences supported by at least two reads were retained. The tcR package was used for downstream repertoire analysis, with clonotypes matched between fractions based on CDR3 nucleotide sequence plus V segment. Antigen specificity was annotated against VDJdb with VDJmatch, allowing one amino acid substitution in CDR3. After reprocessing by TCRdb, each CDR3 protein sequence is one entry, and no DNA is given. The V and J calls were not made by the authors but by TCRdb's processing. The sample's table covers 150,000 to 200,000 distinct CDR3 sequences. The ten largest clones capture 20% of the sample.

This clonotype originated in a man aged 18 to 69 in good health. Sequenced material: blood T cells: a sorted CD56 or NKG2C T cell subset, CD4+ or CD8+ T cells, or bulk PBMC T cells (not recorded which). The sequence links TRBV20-1 to TRBJ2-7; TCRdb lists TRBD2, though no DNA is available to test this call. The CDR3 region reads CSAIAGDPVGEQYF.